This TCR beta chain was profiled in a study of T cells in Graves' hyperthyroidism and ophthalmopathy. General study findings and limits: Blood also contained most expanded thyroid clonotypes above 0.001.

On this clonotype itself: Its antigen is unknown.

Amplification targeted TCR beta CDR3 regions from RNA transcripts. With the HTBI primer set, the TCR CDR3 went through a first round of RT-PCR. TCRdb redid the calling of the multiplex PCR reads with MiXCR, one entry per CDR3 protein. The sample yields 530,000 or so distinct CDR3 sequences, approximately 44% seen once. Trimming removed 1 base at V and 9 bases at J, with 21 bases between. Germline lookup yields CDR1 SEHNR and CDR2 FQNEAQ (reference sequence). The CDR3 has 16 residues. The specimen was peripheral blood or thyroid tissue (not recorded which). This chain joins TRBV7-9 and TRBJ2-5; a possible D gene is TRBD2 (6 bases). The clonotype comes from a woman between 18 and 29 years old with Graves' hyperthyroidism. CDR3 DNA: TGTGCCAGCAGCTTAGGGGGTAGTCATCTCTCGGGGGCCCAGTACTTC. This translates into CASSLGGSHLSGAQYF.